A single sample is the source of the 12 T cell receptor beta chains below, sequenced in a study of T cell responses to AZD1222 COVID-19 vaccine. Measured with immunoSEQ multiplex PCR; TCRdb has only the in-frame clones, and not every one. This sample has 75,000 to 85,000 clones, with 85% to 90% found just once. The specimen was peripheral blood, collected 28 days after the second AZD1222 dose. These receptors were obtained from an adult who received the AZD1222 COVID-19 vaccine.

CDR3 DNA sequence: TGTGCCAGCAGTTCACAGGGGACGAGCAATCAGCCCCAGCATTTT. Translated: CASSSQGTSNQPQHF. The chain combines TRBV2 with TRBJ1-5; TRBD1 agrees at 7 bases. The V and J ends lost 5 bases and 1 base, in that order; junction bases with no gene match: 5. The germline CDR1 and CDR2 sequences are SNHLY and FYNNEI. The CDR3 runs to 15 residues.

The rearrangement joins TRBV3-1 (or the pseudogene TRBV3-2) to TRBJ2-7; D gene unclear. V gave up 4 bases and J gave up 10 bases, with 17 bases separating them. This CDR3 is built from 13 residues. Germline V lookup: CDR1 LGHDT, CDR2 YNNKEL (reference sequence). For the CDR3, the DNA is TGTGCCAGCAGCCTCCGCGTGGTCGCAGGACAGTACTTC. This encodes CASSLRVVAGQYF.

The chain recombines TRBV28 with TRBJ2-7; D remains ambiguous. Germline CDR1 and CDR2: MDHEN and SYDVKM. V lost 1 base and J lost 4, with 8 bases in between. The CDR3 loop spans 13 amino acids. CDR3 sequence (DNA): TGTGCCAGCAGTTTATTGGCTGCGTACGAGCAGTACTTC. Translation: CASSLLAAYEQYF.

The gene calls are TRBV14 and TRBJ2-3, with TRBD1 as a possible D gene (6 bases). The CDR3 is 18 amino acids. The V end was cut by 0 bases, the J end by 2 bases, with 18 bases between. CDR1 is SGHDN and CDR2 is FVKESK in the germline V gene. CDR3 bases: TGTGCCAGCAGCCAAGATAGGCCCGGGACATTCTACACAGATACGCAGTATTTT. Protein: CASSQDRPGTFYTDTQYF.

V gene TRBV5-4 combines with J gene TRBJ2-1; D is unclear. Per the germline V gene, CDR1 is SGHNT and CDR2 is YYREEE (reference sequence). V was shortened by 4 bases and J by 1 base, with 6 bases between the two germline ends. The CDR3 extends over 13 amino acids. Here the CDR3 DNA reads TGTGCCAGCAGCGGGGTTTCCTACAATGAGCAGTTCTTC. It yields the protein CASSGVSYNEQFF.

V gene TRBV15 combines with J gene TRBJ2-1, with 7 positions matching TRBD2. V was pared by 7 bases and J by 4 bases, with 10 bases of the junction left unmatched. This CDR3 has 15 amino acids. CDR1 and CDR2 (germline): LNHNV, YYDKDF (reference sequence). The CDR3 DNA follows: TGTGCCACCACGCCCTCGGGCGGGAGATACAATGAGCAGTTCTTC. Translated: CATTPSGGRYNEQFF.

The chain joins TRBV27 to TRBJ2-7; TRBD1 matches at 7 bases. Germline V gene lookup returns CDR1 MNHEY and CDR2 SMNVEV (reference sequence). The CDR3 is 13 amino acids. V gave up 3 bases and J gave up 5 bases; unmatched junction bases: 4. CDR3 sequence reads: CASSLNRGHEQYF. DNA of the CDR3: TGTGCCAGCAGTTTGAACAGGGGCCACGAGCAGTACTTC.

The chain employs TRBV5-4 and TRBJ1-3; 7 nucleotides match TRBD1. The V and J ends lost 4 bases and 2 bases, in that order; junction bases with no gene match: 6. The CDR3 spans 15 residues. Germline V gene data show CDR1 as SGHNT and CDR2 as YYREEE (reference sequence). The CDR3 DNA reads TGTGCCAGCAGCGGGGGACAGTCCCCTGGAAACACCATATATTTT. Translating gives CASSGGQSPGNTIYF.

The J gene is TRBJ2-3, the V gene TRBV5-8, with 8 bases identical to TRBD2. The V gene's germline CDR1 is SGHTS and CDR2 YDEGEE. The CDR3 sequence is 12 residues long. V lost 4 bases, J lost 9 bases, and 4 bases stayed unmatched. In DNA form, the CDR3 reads TGTGCCAGCAGCCTCACGGGGGGGACGCAGTATTTT. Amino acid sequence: CASSLTGGTQYF.

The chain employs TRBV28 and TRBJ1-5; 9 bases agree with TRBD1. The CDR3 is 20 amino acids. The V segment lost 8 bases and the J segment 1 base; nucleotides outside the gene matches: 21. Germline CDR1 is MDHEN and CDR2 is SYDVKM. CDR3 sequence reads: CASVPFRVPGQGRSNQPQHF. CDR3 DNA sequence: TGTGCCAGCGTCCCTTTTCGGGTCCCGGGACAGGGTCGGAGCAATCAGCCCCAGCATTTT.

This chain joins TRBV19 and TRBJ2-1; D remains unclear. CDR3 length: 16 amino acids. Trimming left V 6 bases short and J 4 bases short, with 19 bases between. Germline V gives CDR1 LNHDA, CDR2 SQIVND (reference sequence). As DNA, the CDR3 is TGTGCCAGTAGGCCCGTGGGCGCGTCGGTTTACAATGAGCAGTTCTTC. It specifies CASRPVGASVYNEQFF.

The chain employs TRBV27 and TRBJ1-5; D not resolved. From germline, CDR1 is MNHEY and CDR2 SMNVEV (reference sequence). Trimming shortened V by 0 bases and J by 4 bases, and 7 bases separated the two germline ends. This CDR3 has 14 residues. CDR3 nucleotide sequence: TGTGCCAGCAGTTTATCGTGGCTGAATCAGCCCCAGCATTTT. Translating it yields CASSLSWLNQPQHF.